These T cell receptor beta chains were read from a single sample in a study of T cells in narcolepsy. The table came from immunoSEQ multiplex PCR; TCRdb's copy has only in-frame clones and leaves some out. The sample has about 41,000 clones, 88% seen once. Sample: CD45RA- memory CD4+ T cells from PBMCs. The receptors stem from a human donor with narcolepsy. CDR3s include the opening cysteine and the closing phenylalanine or tryptophan. D genes are given only for firm matches. Rows may omit the clone size; those that give it use once, few, many or a size class.

j_call | v_call | d_call | clone_size | cdr3_nt | cdr3_aa
TRBJ2-6 | TRBV9 | . | once | TGTGCCAGCAGCTCCGGGGACCATCCCTCTGGGGCCAACGTCCTGACTTTC | CASSSGDHPSGANVLTF
TRBJ1-4 | TRBV7-9 | . | . | TGTGCCAGCAGTCTTAGGGACTCTAATGAAAAACTGTTTTTT | CASSLRDSNEKLFF
TRBJ2-7 | TRBV10-2 | TRBD1 | . | TGCGCCAGCTCAAATCCCGGGACAGGGGCGAGCGAGCAGTACTTC | CASSNPGTGASEQYF
TRBJ2-3 | TRBV7-9 | . | . | TGTGCCAGCAGCCATGCGGGCACAGATACGCAGTATTTT | CASSHAGTDTQYF
TRBJ2-7 | TRBV25-1 | TRBD1 | . | TGTGCCAGCAGAAGGACAGGGACGTACGAGCAGTACTTC | CASRRTGTYEQYF
TRBJ1-2 | TRBV6-5 | . | once | TGTGCCAGCAGTCGAACCCGGGGCTATGGCTACACCTTC | CASSRTRGYGYTF
TRBJ2-1 | TRBV7-7 | TRBD2 | . | TGTGCCAGCAGCCCCCTCGGGAGTCGACTAGCGGGAGGATCCTACAATGAGCAGTTCTTC | CASSPLGSRLAGGSYNEQFF
TRBJ1-2 | TRBV6-1 | . | . | TGTGCCAGCAGTGAATGGGGAGGGTCCCCCTATGGCTACACCTTC | CASSEWGGSPYGYTF
TRBJ2-1 | TRBV11-2 | TRBD2 | . | TGTGCCAGCAGATCTCAACTAGCGGGGGGCCTCAATGAGCAGTTCTTC | CASRSQLAGGLNEQFF
TRBJ2-7 | TRBV19 | . | . | TGTGCCAGTAGTGGTAGCGCCGCGCCGAGCTCCTACGAGCAGTACTTC | CASSGSAAPSSYEQYF
TRBJ1-4 | TRBV19 | . | . | TGTGCCAGTAGTGTGATGATTTCCTCCGAAAAACTGTTTTTT | CASSVMISSEKLFF
TRBJ2-2 | TRBV19 | TRBD1 | . | TGTGCCAGTAGTAGTCAGGGGGCTACCGGGGAGCTGTTTTTT | CASSSQGATGELFF
TRBJ2-7 | TRBV30 | . | . | TGTGCCTGGAGGGGCAAGGGAACCTACGAGCAGTACTTC | CAWRGKGTYEQYF
TRBJ1-6 | TRBV21-1 | . | . | TGTGCCAGCAGCAGTCCCGTAGGCACCTATAATTCACCCCTCCACTTT | CASSSPVGTYNSPLHF
TRBJ1-1 | TRBV5-5 | . | once | TGTGCCAGCAGCTTGGGACAGGAGCCTCGAGCTTTCTTT | CASSLGQEPRAFF
TRBJ1-1 | TRBV25-1 | . | . | TGTGCCAGCAGTGAGGGCTTGGGCCGGAAAGCTTTCTTT | CASSEGLGRKAFF
TRBJ2-4 | TRBV7-8 | . | . | TGTGCCAGCAGCTTAGCGTTTGATCCGGGAGAAGCGGCCCTAGCCAAAAACATTCAGTACTTC | CASSLAFDPGEAALAKNIQYF
TRBJ2-7 | TRBV19 | TRBD2 | . | TGTGCCAGTAGTGGGCGGACTAGCGGGAGCTCCTACGAGCAGTACTTC | CASSGRTSGSSYEQYF